These 18 T cell receptor beta chains share one sample of origin, sequenced in a study of cytomegalovirus exposure and HLA in healthy donors. In the PCR, 60 Vbeta and 13 Jbeta primers were used. This table comes from immunoSEQ multiplex PCR, and its TCRdb copy is limited to in-frame clones, with some not included. This sample has roughly 140,000 clones, with roughly 80% found just once. Sequenced: PBMCs. Receptor source: a man aged 35 to 55 in good health and CMV-seropositive.

A single count supports this clone. This chain uses TRBV28 with TRBJ1-4; 9 bases line up with TRBD1. The trim removed 5 bases at V and 8 bases at J, leaving 6 bases unmatched. Germline CDR1 reads MDHEN; CDR2 reads SYDVKM. This CDR3 is 14 amino acids long. CDR3 residues: CASSGTGTGEKLFF. The CDR3 region has the DNA TGTGCCAGCAGTGGAACCGGGACAGGGGAAAAACTGTTTTTT.

V gene TRBV6-6 combines with J gene TRBJ2-1; D remains ambiguous. V lost 6 bases to trimming and J lost 5 bases, with 20 bases between them. The length of the CDR3 is 16 residues. Per germline, CDR1 MNHNY and CDR2 SVGAGI (reference sequence). In DNA form, the CDR3 reads TGTGCCAGCAGCAACGACGGCATTCGGAGAAACAATGAGCAGTTCTTC. It is translated as CASSNDGIRRNNEQFF.

On this clone itself: The sample contains more than one DNA sequence encoding this CDR3. The rearrangement links TRBV10-3 to TRBJ2-7; 13 bases fit TRBD2. The germline V gene has CDR1 ENHRY and CDR2 SYGVKD. V trimming: 3 bases; J trimming: 4 bases; junction bases outside the gene matches: 3. CDR3 size: 15 residues. CDR3 amino acids: CAISEPGLAGYEQYF. As DNA, the CDR3 is TGTGCCATCAGTGAACCGGGACTAGCGGGATACGAGCAGTACTTC.

This clone was recorded only once. The sample carries other DNA sequences with the same CDR3. The rearrangement joins TRBV5-4 to TRBJ1-4; 8 nucleotides line up with TRBD1. Germline CDR1 is SGHNT and CDR2 is YYREEE (reference sequence). With V trimmed by 8 bases and J by 3 bases, 9 bases remained unmatched. CDR3 length: 15 residues. CDR3 in DNA: TGTGCCAGTAGCACAGGACAGGGAGCTAATGAAAAACTGTTTTTT. Translating gives CASSTGQGANEKLFF.

This chain connects TRBV9 to TRBJ2-5, with 8 bases identical to TRBD2. CDR1 is SGDLS and CDR2 is YYNGEE in the germline V gene. This CDR3 spans 16 amino acids. The J segment lost 0 bases and the V segment lost 1 base, leaving 5 bases of the junction unmatched. CDR3 loop: CASSVRVAGYQETQYF. DNA of the CDR3: TGTGCCAGCAGCGTAAGAGTAGCGGGGTACCAAGAGACCCAGTACTTC.

CDR3: CASSQDGLAGAGELFF. The CDR3 coding sequence is TGCGCCAGCAGCCAAGATGGTCTAGCGGGAGCCGGGGAGCTGTTTTTT. The chain has TRBV4-3 and TRBJ2-2; 10 nucleotides align to TRBD2. After removal of 0 bases from V and 6 bases from J, the junction contained 4 bases not matched to a gene. Germline lookup yields CDR1 LGHNA and CDR2 YSLEER. CDR3 length: 16 amino acids.

This clone was observed once. The chain uses TRBV15 and TRBJ2-1; D possibly corresponds to TRBD2 (6 bases). V was cut by 1 base and J by 4 bases, with 14 bases left in between. The CDR3 length is 16 residues. Germline V lookup: CDR1 LNHNV, CDR2 YYDKDF (reference sequence). Here the CDR3 DNA reads TGTGCCACCAGCAGAGCTAGGAGGGAGAGTTACAATGAGCAGTTCTTC. Encoded protein: CATSRARRESYNEQFF.

The V call is TRBV9, the J call TRBJ2-7; the match to TRBD1 covers 7 bases. CDR1 and CDR2 (germline): SGDLS, YYNGEE. This CDR3 spans 15 amino acids. J gave up 0 bases and V 3 bases, and 6 bases lay outside the gene matches. CDR3: CASSARTGSSYEQYF. Here the CDR3 DNA reads TGTGCCAGCAGCGCCAGGACAGGCAGCTCCTACGAGCAGTACTTC. Full variable domain (remainder filled in from reference TRBV9 and TRBJ2-7): DSGVTQTPKHLITATGQRVTLRCSPRSGDLSVYWYQQSLDQGLQFLIQYYNGEERAKGNILERFSAQQFPDLHSELNLSSLELGDSALYFCASSARTGSSYEQYFGPGTRLTVT.

The V call is TRBV28, the J call TRBJ2-1, with 10 bases identical to TRBD2. From germline, CDR1 is MDHEN and CDR2 SYDVKM. The CDR3 loop spans 20 amino acids. After removal of 2 bases from V and 5 bases from J, the junction contained 18 bases not matched to a gene. CDR3 amino acids: CASSLGLAGVQHTRDNEQFF. CDR3 bases: TGTGCCAGCAGTTTAGGGCTAGCGGGAGTCCAGCACACGAGGGACAATGAGCAGTTCTTC.

The chain combines TRBV27 with TRBJ1-2, with 7 nucleotides matching TRBD1. CDR1 is MNHEY, CDR2 SMNVEV, per germline (reference sequence). Unmatched junction bases numbered 6, after V lost 6 bases and J lost 5 bases. This CDR3 spans 13 amino acids. CDR3 sequence: CASRTGQQYGYTF. The CDR3 DNA is TGTGCCAGCAGGACGGGACAGCAGTATGGCTACACCTTC.

The chain is built from TRBV19 and TRBJ2-7; D possibly corresponds to TRBD2 (5 bases). Germline values: CDR1 LNHDA, CDR2 SQIVND (reference sequence). The CDR3 loop spans 13 amino acids. V was cut by 5 bases and J by 3 bases, with 11 bases left in between. CDR3 region: CASSARAYYEQYF. Written as DNA, the CDR3 is TGTGCCAGTAGTGCGCGGGCTTACTACGAGCAGTACTTC.

This clone appeared a few times. The V call is TRBV5-1, the J call TRBJ2-7, with TRBD2 matching 7 bases. The V gene end was trimmed by 3 bases and the J gene end by 0 bases; junction bases not matched to a gene: 9. CDR3 length: 16 amino acids. Germline-derived CDR1 and CDR2 are SGHRS and YFSETQ. CDR3 sequence reads: CASSWSTSSGSYEQYF. DNA of the CDR3: TGCGCCAGCAGCTGGTCGACTAGCTCAGGCTCCTACGAGCAGTACTTC.

The V call is TRBV11-2, the J call TRBJ1-2; D is possibly TRBD1 (5 bases). The CDR3 is made up of 13 amino acids. V was trimmed by 5 bases and J by 5 bases, leaving 12 bases between them. Germline assignment: CDR1 SGHAT and CDR2 FQNNGV. For the CDR3, the DNA is TGTGCCAGCAGCCGATCTCAGGGTTATGGCTACACCTTC. This gives the protein CASSRSQGYGYTF.

The chain joins TRBV10-3 to TRBJ2-5; D remains unclear. There are 13 residues in the CDR3. CDR1 is ENHRY, CDR2 SYGVKD, per germline. Trimming pared 3 bases from V and 1 base from J, leaving 6 bases between. CDR3 DNA: TGTGCCATCAGTGATTACAGCCAAGAGACCCAGTACTTC. Protein sequence: CAISDYSQETQYF.

The chain couples TRBV7-2 to TRBJ2-1, with D maybe TRBD2 (6 bases). This CDR3 is 13 amino acids long. V gave up 7 bases and J gave up 5 bases, with 12 bases separating them. CDR1 SGHTA and CDR2 FQGNSA come from the germline V gene. The CDR3 nucleotides read TGTGCCAGCAAAGCTAGCGTTCACAATGAGCAGTTCTTC. Protein product: CASKASVHNEQFF.

The chain uses TRBV28 and TRBJ1-3; tentatively, D is TRBD1 (6 bases). The CDR3 spans 15 residues. Looked up from germline, CDR1 is MDHEN and CDR2 is SYDVKM. Trimming removed 2 bases from V and 0 bases from J, with 8 bases in between. The CDR3 loop is CASSLGGNSGNTIYF. For the CDR3, the DNA is TGTGCCAGCAGTTTAGGGGGCAACTCTGGAAACACCATATATTTT.

This clone has a handful of counts. V usage is TRBV7-2 and J usage is TRBJ2-2, with no clear D. Germline CDR1 is SGHTA and CDR2 is FQGNSA. V was clipped by 5 bases and J by 6 bases, with 7 bases between them. The CDR3 has 12 residues. CDR3 bases: TGTGCCAGCAGCACCTACCCCGGGGAGCTGTTTTTT. It is translated as CASSTYPGELFF.

The chain has TRBV29-1 and TRBJ2-7; TRBD2 is a possible D gene (6 bases). Germline lookup yields CDR1 SQVTM and CDR2 ANQGSEA. The germline V and J ends were trimmed by 5 bases and 7 bases, with 21 bases remaining between them. The CDR3 totals 14 residues. The CDR3 DNA reads as TGCAGCGTTCCCTCGAGGGACTCTCTACGTGAGCAGTACTTC. This gives the protein CSVPSRDSLREQYF.